This T cell receptor (beta chain) appears in the sequencing data of a study of PD-1 blockade in classical Hodgkin lymphoma. Trimming took 4 bases from V and 1 from J, leaving 6 bases between them. The length of the CDR3 is 13 residues. Germline lookup yields CDR1 SNHLY and CDR2 FYNNEI. Worth noting for this clone: The antigen is unknown.

Repertoires were generated with immunoSEQ multiplex PCR, while TCRdb's copy carries only in-frame clones and drops some. The table records about 93,000 clones, roughly 73% of them present only once. Study results and caveats: CD4+ TCR diversity, unlike CD8+, climbed significantly by C4D1. Reasons behind the repertoire differences stay unclear, perhaps disease activity or earlier therapy. Newly diagnosed patients had baseline TCR diversity that was reportedly lower than that of healthy donors. Complete responders had baseline diversity similar to newly diagnosed patients.

Noted time point: cycle 4 day 1 (C4D1), after 5 to 7 weeks of nivolumab. Each patient's relapse followed autologous stem cell transplantation, and brentuximab vedotin exposure varied. This TCR derives from a human donor with classical Hodgkin lymphoma. The sample here was peripheral blood mononuclear cells (PBMCs), taken before the fourth cycle of nivolumab. The chain carries TRBV2 and TRBJ2-3, with D unclear. The CDR3 nucleotides are TGTGCCAGCAGTGGCCTAGGCACAGATACGCAGTATTTT. It encodes CASSGLGTDTQYF.